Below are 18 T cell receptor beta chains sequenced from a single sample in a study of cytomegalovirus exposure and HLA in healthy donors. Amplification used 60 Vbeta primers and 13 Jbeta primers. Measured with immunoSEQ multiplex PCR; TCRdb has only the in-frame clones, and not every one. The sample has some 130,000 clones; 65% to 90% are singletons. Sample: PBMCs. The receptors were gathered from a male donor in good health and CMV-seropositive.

The CDR3 is CASSPFFGGSYEQYF. The DNA of the CDR3 is TGTGCCAGCAGCCCCTTCTTCGGGGGGTCCTACGAGCAGTACTTC. The chain is built from TRBV11-2 and TRBJ2-7; 7 nucleotides agree with TRBD2. V was pared by 5 bases and J by 1 base, with 8 bases of the junction left unmatched. Germline V gene sequence: CDR1 SGHAT, CDR2 FQNNGV. The length of the CDR3 is 15 residues.

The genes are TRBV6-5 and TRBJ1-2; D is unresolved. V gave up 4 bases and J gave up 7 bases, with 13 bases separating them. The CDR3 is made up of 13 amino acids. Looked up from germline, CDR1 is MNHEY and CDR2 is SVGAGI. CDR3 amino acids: CASSLTGYAGYTF. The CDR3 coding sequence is TGTGCCAGCAGTTTAACGGGGTATGCTGGCTACACCTTC.

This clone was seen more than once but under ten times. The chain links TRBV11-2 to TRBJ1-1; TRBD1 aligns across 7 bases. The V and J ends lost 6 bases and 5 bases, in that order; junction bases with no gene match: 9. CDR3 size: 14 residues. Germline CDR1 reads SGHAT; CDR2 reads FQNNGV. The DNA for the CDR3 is TGTGCCAGCAGGCAAACCACACAGGGGACTGAAGCTTTCTTT. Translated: CASRQTTQGTEAFF.

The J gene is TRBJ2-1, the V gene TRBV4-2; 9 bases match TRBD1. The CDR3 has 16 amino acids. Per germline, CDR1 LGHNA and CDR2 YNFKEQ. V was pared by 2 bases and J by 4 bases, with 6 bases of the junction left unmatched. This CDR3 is CASSQLDRGDYNEQFF. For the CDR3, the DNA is TGTGCCAGCAGCCAACTTGACAGGGGGGATTACAATGAGCAGTTCTTC.

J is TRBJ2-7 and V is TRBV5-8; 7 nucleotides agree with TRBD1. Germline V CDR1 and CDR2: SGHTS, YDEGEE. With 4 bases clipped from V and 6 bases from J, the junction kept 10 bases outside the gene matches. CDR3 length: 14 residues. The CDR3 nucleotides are TGTGCCAGCAGCCTAGATGGGACAGTGGGCGAGCAGTACTTC. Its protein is CASSLDGTVGEQYF. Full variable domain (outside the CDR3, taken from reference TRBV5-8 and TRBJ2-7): EAGVTQSPTHLIKTRGQQATLRCSPISGHTSVYWYQQALGLGLQFLLWYDEGEERNRGNFPPRFSGRQFPNYSSELNVNALELEDSALYLCASSLDGTVGEQYFGPGTRLTVT.

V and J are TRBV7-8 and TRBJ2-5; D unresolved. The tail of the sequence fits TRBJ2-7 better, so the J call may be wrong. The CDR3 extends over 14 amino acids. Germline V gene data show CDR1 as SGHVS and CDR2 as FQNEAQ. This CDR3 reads CASSFQAITYEQYF. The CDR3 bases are TGTGCCAGCAGCTTTCAGGCCATAACCTACGAGCAGTACTTC.

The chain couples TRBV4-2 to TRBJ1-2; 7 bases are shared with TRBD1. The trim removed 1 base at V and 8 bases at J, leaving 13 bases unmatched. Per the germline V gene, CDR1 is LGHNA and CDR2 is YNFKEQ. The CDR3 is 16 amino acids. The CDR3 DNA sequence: TGTGCCAGCAGCCAAGTAGAGGGGGCTTACTTCGGAGGCTACACCTTC. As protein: CASSQVEGAYFGGYTF.

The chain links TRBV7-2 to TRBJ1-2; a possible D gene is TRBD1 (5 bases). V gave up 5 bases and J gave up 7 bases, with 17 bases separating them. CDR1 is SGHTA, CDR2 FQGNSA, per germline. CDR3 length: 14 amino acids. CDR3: CASSPRGVSGGYTF. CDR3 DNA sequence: TGTGCCAGCAGCCCCCGGGGGGTCTCCGGTGGCTACACCTTC.

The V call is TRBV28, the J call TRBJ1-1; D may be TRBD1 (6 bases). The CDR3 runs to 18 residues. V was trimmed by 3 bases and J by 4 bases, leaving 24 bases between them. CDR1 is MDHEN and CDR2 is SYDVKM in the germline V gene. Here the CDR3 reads CASSFRTVWTALRTEAFF. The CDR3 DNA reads TGTGCCAGCAGTTTTCGCACCGTCTGGACAGCTCTCCGCACTGAAGCTTTCTTT.

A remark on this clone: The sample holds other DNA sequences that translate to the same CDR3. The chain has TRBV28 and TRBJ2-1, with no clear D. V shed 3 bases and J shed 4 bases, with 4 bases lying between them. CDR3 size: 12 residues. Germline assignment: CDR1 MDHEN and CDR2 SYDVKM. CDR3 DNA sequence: TGTGCCAGCAGTTTGGAGTACAATGAGCAGTTCTTC. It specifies CASSLEYNEQFF.

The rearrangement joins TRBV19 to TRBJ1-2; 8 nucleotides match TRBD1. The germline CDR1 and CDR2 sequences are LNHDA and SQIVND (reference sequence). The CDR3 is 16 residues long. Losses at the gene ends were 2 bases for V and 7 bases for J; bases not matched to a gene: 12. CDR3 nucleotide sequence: TGTGCCAGTAGTATAAGCGGGACAGGACCCGGGAGTGGCTACACCTTC. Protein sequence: CASSISGTGPGSGYTF.

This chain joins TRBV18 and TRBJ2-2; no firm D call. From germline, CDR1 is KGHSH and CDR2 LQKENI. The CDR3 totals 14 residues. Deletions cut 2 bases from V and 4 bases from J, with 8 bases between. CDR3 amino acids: CASSPSQATGELFF. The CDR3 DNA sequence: TGTGCCAGCTCACCAAGCCAGGCCACCGGGGAGCTGTTTTTT.

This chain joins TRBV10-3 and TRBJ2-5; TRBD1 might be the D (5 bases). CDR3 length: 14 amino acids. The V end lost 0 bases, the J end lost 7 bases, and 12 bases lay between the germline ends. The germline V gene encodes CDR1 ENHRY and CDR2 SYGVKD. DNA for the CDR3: TGTGCCATCAGTGAGTCGGCACAGGTAGGGACCCAGTACTTC. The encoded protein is CAISESAQVGTQYF.

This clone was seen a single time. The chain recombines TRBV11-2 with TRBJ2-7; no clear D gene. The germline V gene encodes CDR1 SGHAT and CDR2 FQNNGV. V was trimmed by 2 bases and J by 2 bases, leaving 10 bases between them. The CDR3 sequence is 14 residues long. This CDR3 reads CASSLSGRTYEQYF. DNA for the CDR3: TGTGCCAGCAGCTTATCTGGCAGGACCTACGAGCAGTACTTC.

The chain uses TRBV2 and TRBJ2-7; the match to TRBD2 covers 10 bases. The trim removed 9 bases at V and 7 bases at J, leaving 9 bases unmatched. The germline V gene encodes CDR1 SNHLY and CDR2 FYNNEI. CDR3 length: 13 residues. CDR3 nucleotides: TGTGCCAGTGGTCAGCGGGAGGGGGGTGAGCAGTACTTC. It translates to CASGQREGGEQYF.

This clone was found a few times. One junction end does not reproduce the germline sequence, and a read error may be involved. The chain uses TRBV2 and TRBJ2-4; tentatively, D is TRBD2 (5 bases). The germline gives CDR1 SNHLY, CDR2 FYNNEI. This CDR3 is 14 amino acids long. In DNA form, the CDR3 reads TGTGCCAGCAGATCCCCAGCGGCCAAAAACAGTCAGTACTTC. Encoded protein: CASRSPAAKNSQYF. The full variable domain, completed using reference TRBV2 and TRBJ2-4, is EPEVTQTPSHQVTQMGQEVILRCVPISNHLYFYWYRQILGQKVEFLVSFYNNEISEKSEIFDDQFSVERPDGSNFTLKIRSTKLEDSAMYFCASRSPAAKNSQYFGAGTRLSVL.

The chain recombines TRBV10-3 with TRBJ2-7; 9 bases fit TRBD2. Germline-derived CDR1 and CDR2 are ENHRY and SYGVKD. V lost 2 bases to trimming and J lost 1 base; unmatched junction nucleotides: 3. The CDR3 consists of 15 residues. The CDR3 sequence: CAISEGLAGSYEQYF. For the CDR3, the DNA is TGTGCCATCAGTGAGGGGCTAGCGGGATCCTACGAGCAGTACTTC.

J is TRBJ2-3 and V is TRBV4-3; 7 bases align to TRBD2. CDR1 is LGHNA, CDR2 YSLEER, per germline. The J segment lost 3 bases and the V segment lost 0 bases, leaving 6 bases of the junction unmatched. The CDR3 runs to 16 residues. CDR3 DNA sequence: TGCGCCAGCAGCCAAGACTCGAGCGGGGCTACAGATACGCAGTATTTT. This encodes CASSQDSSGATDTQYF.